A selection of T cell receptor beta chains follows, all from one sample in a study of blood T cell repertoires in COVID-19. Generated by immunoSEQ multiplex PCR, the TCRdb table keeps only in-frame clones and is missing some. The data hold about 250,000 clones, with around 87% observed a single time. The sequenced sample consisted of peripheral blood. The receptors stem from a woman aged 55 to 70 with COVID-19, enrolled during active disease. Each CDR3 is given with its conserved first and last residue. Each record gives: clone size, D gene, V gene, J gene, CDR3 protein, CDR3 DNA. D genes are given only for firm matches. Size is stated for part of the rows, as once, few or many counts, or as a class when the clone is expanded.

clone_size: -
d_call: TRBD2
v_call: TRBV27
j_call: TRBJ2-5
cdr3_aa: CASSLGSGGLPETQYF
cdr3_nt: TGTGCCAGCAGTTTAGGGAGCGGGGGCCTTCCAGAGACCCAGTACTTC

clone_size: -
d_call: TRBD1
v_call: TRBV4-2
j_call: TRBJ1-4
cdr3_aa: CASSPGQINEKLFF
cdr3_nt: TGTGCCAGCAGCCCGGGACAGATTAATGAAAAACTGTTTTTT

clone_size: -
d_call: -
v_call: TRBV4-2
j_call: TRBJ2-6
cdr3_aa: CASSQEGLRSGANVLTF
cdr3_nt: TGTGCCAGCAGCCAAGAGGGACTCCGCTCTGGGGCCAACGTCCTGACTTTC

clone_size: -
d_call: TRBD2
v_call: TRBV11-3
j_call: TRBJ2-1
cdr3_aa: CASSWGGSSYNEQFF
cdr3_nt: TGTGCCAGCAGCTGGGGGGGGAGCTCCTACAATGAGCAGTTCTTC

clone_size: -
d_call: -
v_call: TRBV5-4
j_call: TRBJ2-5
cdr3_aa: CASYRRGGGNQETQYF
cdr3_nt: TGTGCCAGCTACCGGAGGGGGGGCGGAAACCAAGAGACCCAGTACTTC

clone_size: -
d_call: TRBD1
v_call: TRBV4-1
j_call: TRBJ1-4
cdr3_aa: CASSHFRGENEKLFF
cdr3_nt: TGCGCCAGCAGCCACTTCAGGGGGGAAAATGAAAAACTGTTTTTT

clone_size: once
d_call: -
v_call: TRBV12-2
j_call: TRBJ2-7
cdr3_aa: CASPIPPHIVPREAEPSSYEQYF
cdr3_nt: TGTGCAAGCCCCATCCCACCCCACATAGTCCCACGGGAAGCAGAACCTAGCTCCTACGAGCAGTACTTC

clone_size: -
d_call: TRBD1
v_call: TRBV29-1
j_call: TRBJ1-5
cdr3_aa: CSVTTGGAGNQPQHF
cdr3_nt: TGCAGCGTTACCACAGGGGGCGCAGGTAATCAGCCCCAGCATTTT

clone_size: -
d_call: -
v_call: TRBV6-2/TRBV6-3
j_call: TRBJ2-5
cdr3_aa: CASTPGETQYF
cdr3_nt: TGTGCCAGCACCCCTGGCGAGACCCAGTACTTC

clone_size: -
d_call: TRBD2
v_call: TRBV29-1
j_call: TRBJ2-1
cdr3_aa: CSVEAGGAYNEQFF
cdr3_nt: TGCAGCGTTGAAGCGGGGGGGGCCTACAATGAGCAGTTCTTC

clone_size: -
d_call: -
v_call: TRBV7-2
j_call: TRBJ1-3
cdr3_aa: CASSLVWEAGNTIYF
cdr3_nt: TGTGCCAGCAGCTTAGTATGGGAGGCCGGAAACACCATATATTTT

clone_size: once
d_call: -
v_call: TRBV4-2
j_call: TRBJ1-2
cdr3_aa: CASSRAGVRGYGYTF
cdr3_nt: TGTGCCAGCAGCCGCGCGGGGGTCCGAGGCTATGGCTACACCTTC

clone_size: many
d_call: -
v_call: TRBV11-2
j_call: TRBJ1-6
cdr3_aa: CASSPDPTRGSPLHF
cdr3_nt: TGTGCCAGCAGCCCCGATCCTACTCGGGGTTCACCCCTCCACTTT

clone_size: -
d_call: TRBD1
v_call: TRBV19
j_call: TRBJ1-6
cdr3_aa: CASSILDRDSPLHF
cdr3_nt: TGTGCCAGTAGTATCCTGGACAGGGACTCACCCCTCCACTTT

clone_size: -
d_call: -
v_call: TRBV6-5
j_call: TRBJ2-1
cdr3_aa: CASRGRNEQFF
cdr3_nt: TGTGCCAGCAGGGGGCGGAATGAGCAGTTCTTC

clone_size: -
d_call: TRBD1
v_call: TRBV24-1
j_call: TRBJ2-5
cdr3_aa: CATSVAPTGGQETQYF
cdr3_nt: TGTGCCACCAGTGTCGCCCCGACAGGGGGCCAAGAGACCCAGTACTTC

clone_size: -
d_call: -
v_call: TRBV5-1
j_call: TRBJ2-3
cdr3_aa: CASSLGSTTSDTQYF
cdr3_nt: TGCGCCAGCAGCTTGGGGTCCACAACCTCAGATACGCAGTATTTT

clone_size: -
d_call: TRBD1
v_call: TRBV7-2
j_call: TRBJ1-2
cdr3_aa: CASSLTPGGPRTGNYGYTF
cdr3_nt: TGTGCCAGCAGCTTAACACCCGGGGGGCCTCGGACAGGGAACTATGGCTACACCTTC

clone_size: -
d_call: TRBD1
v_call: TRBV6-4
j_call: TRBJ2-7
cdr3_aa: CASSGGQVSSYEQYF
cdr3_nt: TGTGCCAGCAGTGGTGGACAGGTGAGCTCCTACGAGCAGTACTTC

clone_size: -
d_call: TRBD1
v_call: TRBV7-2
j_call: TRBJ1-6
cdr3_aa: CASSAAGTGASPLHF
cdr3_nt: TGTGCCAGCAGCGCAGCCGGGACAGGGGCTTCACCCCTCCACTTT

clone_size: once
d_call: -
v_call: TRBV7-2
j_call: TRBJ2-7
cdr3_aa: CASSDLRTDRPYEQYF
cdr3_nt: TGTGCCAGCAGCGACCTCAGGACAGACCGACCCTACGAGCAGTACTTC

clone_size: -
d_call: -
v_call: TRBV7-8
j_call: TRBJ2-3
cdr3_aa: CASSSIGGLTDTQYF
cdr3_nt: TGTGCCAGCAGCTCAATCGGGGGGCTAACAGATACGCAGTATTTT

clone_size: -
d_call: -
v_call: TRBV19
j_call: TRBJ2-1
cdr3_aa: CASSSGRPYNEQFF
cdr3_nt: TGTGCCAGTAGTAGCGGCAGACCCTACAATGAGCAGTTCTTC

clone_size: once
d_call: -
v_call: TRBV12-3/TRBV12-4
j_call: TRBJ1-2
cdr3_aa: CASSTGQNYGYTF
cdr3_nt: TGTGCCAGCAGCACCGGACAAAACTATGGCTACACCTTC

clone_size: -
d_call: -
v_call: TRBV7-9
j_call: TRBJ2-2
cdr3_aa: CASSLYNELFF
cdr3_nt: TGTGCCAGCAGCTTGTACAATGAGCTGTTTTTT

clone_size: -
d_call: TRBD2
v_call: TRBV5-1
j_call: TRBJ2-1
cdr3_aa: CASSLTTSGGGNEQFF
cdr3_nt: TGCGCCAGCAGCCTGACGACTAGCGGGGGTGGAAATGAGCAGTTCTTC

clone_size: -
d_call: TRBD2
v_call: TRBV4-1
j_call: TRBJ2-6
cdr3_aa: CASSPYRTGGPTGANVLTF
cdr3_nt: TGCGCCAGCAGCCCCTACCGAACGGGGGGGCCTACTGGGGCCAACGTCCTGACTTTC

clone_size: -
d_call: TRBD1
v_call: TRBV6-2/TRBV6-3
j_call: TRBJ1-6
cdr3_aa: CASSNNRDRGGYSPLHF
cdr3_nt: TGTGCCAGCAGTAACAACCGGGACAGGGGAGGGTATTCACCCCTCCACTTT

clone_size: -
d_call: TRBD2
v_call: TRBV5-1
j_call: TRBJ2-1
cdr3_aa: CASSLPSGGSDEQFF
cdr3_nt: TGCGCCAGCAGCTTGCCCAGCGGGGGGAGCGATGAGCAGTTCTTC

clone_size: once
d_call: -
v_call: TRBV25-1
j_call: TRBJ2-7
cdr3_aa: CASSEYGQGLNEQYF
cdr3_nt: TGTGCCAGCAGTGAATATGGGCAGGGTCTCAACGAGCAGTACTTC

clone_size: -
d_call: -
v_call: TRBV4-1
j_call: TRBJ2-2
cdr3_aa: CASSQLTGLDTGELFF
cdr3_nt: TGCGCCAGCAGCCAACTTACAGGGTTGGACACCGGGGAGCTGTTTTTT

clone_size: once
d_call: -
v_call: TRBV10-3
j_call: TRBJ2-1
cdr3_aa: CAISESAGRSYNEQFF
cdr3_nt: TGTGCCATCAGTGAGTCGGCGGGGAGATCCTACAATGAGCAGTTCTTC

clone_size: -
d_call: TRBD1
v_call: TRBV18
j_call: TRBJ2-1
cdr3_aa: CASSPSLGTGAYNEQFF
cdr3_nt: TGTGCCAGCTCACCATCCTTAGGGACAGGAGCCTACAATGAGCAGTTCTTC

clone_size: -
d_call: -
v_call: TRBV4-1
j_call: TRBJ2-2
cdr3_aa: CASSQLLWESDTGELFF
cdr3_nt: TGCGCCAGCAGCCAATTATTATGGGAGAGTGACACCGGGGAGCTGTTTTTT

clone_size: -
d_call: -
v_call: TRBV3-1/TRBV3-2
j_call: TRBJ1-4
cdr3_aa: CASSLRGAEEKLFF
cdr3_nt: TGTGCCAGCAGCCTTCGGGGTGCTGAGGAAAAACTGTTTTTT

clone_size: -
d_call: TRBD1
v_call: TRBV19
j_call: TRBJ1-6
cdr3_aa: CASSQPGGPPRGSPLHF
cdr3_nt: TGTGCCAGTAGCCAACCAGGGGGGCCACCGAGAGGTTCACCCCTCCACTTT

clone_size: -
d_call: TRBD2
v_call: TRBV6-2/TRBV6-3
j_call: TRBJ2-1
cdr3_aa: CASSYSLSGGPASSYNEQFF
cdr3_nt: TGTGCCAGCAGTTACTCGCTTAGCGGGGGGCCCGCCAGCTCCTACAATGAGCAGTTCTTC

clone_size: -
d_call: -
v_call: TRBV12-5
j_call: TRBJ1-2
cdr3_aa: CASGILFGGGFGYTF
cdr3_nt: TGTGCTAGTGGTATCCTATTCGGCGGGGGTTTTGGCTACACCTTC

clone_size: -
d_call: TRBD1
v_call: TRBV5-4
j_call: TRBJ2-1
cdr3_aa: CASRADRVGFAYNEQFF
cdr3_nt: TGTGCCAGCAGAGCCGACAGGGTGGGATTCGCCTACAATGAGCAGTTCTTC

clone_size: -
d_call: TRBD2
v_call: TRBV29-1
j_call: TRBJ2-5
cdr3_aa: CSVDHGLVGETQYF
cdr3_nt: TGCAGCGTTGACCACGGACTAGTTGGCGAGACCCAGTACTTC

clone_size: once
d_call: -
v_call: TRBV9
j_call: TRBJ2-3
cdr3_aa: CASSVAGTSTDTQYF
cdr3_nt: TGTGCCAGCAGCGTGGCGGGCACTAGCACAGATACGCAGTATTTT